A single T cell receptor (beta chain) is shown here with its context. Its antigen is not identified. The study's findings and limits: Tumor Treg TCRs overlapped most with tumor naive CD4+ cells.

Naive CD4+ cells had CD25+ Tregs removed. V lost 8 bases, J lost 8 bases, and 8 bases stayed unmatched. Germline V gives CDR1 SEHNR, CDR2 FQNEAQ (reference sequence). This CDR3 is 12 amino acids long. After constant-region reverse-primer amplification, full-length variable regions underwent semi-nested PCR with Nested Universal Primer A. TCRdb re-derived calls from the 5' RACE reads in MiXCR, one entry per CDR3 protein. The table includes tens of thousands of distinct CDR3 sequences, about 30% detected once. The clonotype comes from a female donor with breast cancer. V and J are TRBV7-9 and TRBJ1-2; 7 nucleotides agree with TRBD1. The sample comprised tumor-infiltrating naive CD4+ T cells sorted from the breast tumor. The subset denotes: naive CD4+ T cells, CD4+CD45RA+CD25-. The CDR3 region is CASFRGDRGYTF. The CDR3 DNA is TGTGCCAGCTTCAGGGGGGATAGAGGCTACACCTTC.